The present entry profiles one T cell receptor (beta chain) with its context. Sequence at one end of the junction differs from germline and may be a read error. This specimen comes from a study of long-term antiretroviral therapy in people with HIV. Version v3.0 of the immunoSEQ assay was performed at survey level. The protocol was immunoSEQ multiplex PCR, while the TCRdb copy is restricted to in-frame clones and leaves out a portion. Of some 22,000 clones in the sample, roughly 88% were seen once. Germline lookup yields CDR1 SSHAT and CDR2 FNYEAQ (reference sequence). The CDR3 contains 13 residues. Sample: unsorted PBMCs, taken 0.6 years after starting antiretroviral therapy. The rearrangement uses TRBV7-7 and TRBJ2-5; D may correspond to TRBD1 or TRBD2 (6 bases each). The source is a man in his sixties with HIV. For the CDR3, the DNA is TGTGCTAGCAGCTCGGGGGCCGCAGAGACCCAGTACTTC. Its protein product is CASSSGAAETQYF.